Below are 32 T cell receptor beta chains sequenced from a single sample in a study of response to subunit inactivated influenza vaccine. TCRdb reprocessed the RT-PCR reads via MiXCR and lists one record per CDR3 protein. The sample contains hundreds of thousands of distinct CDR3 sequences, approximately 14% of which appear only once. This material consisted of PBMCs from blood, taken about 12 days after vaccination. The receptor source for this set is a man between 50 and 59 years old who received an inactivated influenza vaccine.

This clonotype was detected many times. The rearrangement joins TRBV4-1 to TRBJ2-1; 14 bases match TRBD2. V was pared by 1 base and J by 0 bases, with 11 bases of the junction left unmatched. The CDR3 loop spans 21 amino acids. The germline CDR1 and CDR2 sequences are MGHRA and YSYEKL. The CDR3 coding sequence is TGCGCCAGCAGCCAAGTGTTAGCCGGACTAGCGGGGGGTAGCTCCTACAATGAGCAGTTCTTC. Its translation is CASSQVLAGLAGGSSYNEQFF.

This clonotype was found a few times. The CDR3 spells CSARFRDYLRYF. Written as DNA, the CDR3 is TGCAGTGCGCGGTTCCGGGACTACCTAAGGTATTTT. V and J are TRBV20-1 and TRBJ2-3; 7 bases line up with TRBD2. Per germline, CDR1 DFQATT and CDR2 SNEGSKA (reference sequence). The CDR3 has 12 residues. The J segment lost 14 bases and the V segment lost 6 bases, leaving 14 bases of the junction unmatched.

The J gene is TRBJ2-7, the V gene TRBV7-8, with 7 bases aligning to TRBD2. The V and J ends lost 3 bases and 0 bases, in that order; junction bases with no gene match: 14. This CDR3 contains 18 residues. Per the germline V gene, CDR1 is SGHVS and CDR2 is FQNEAQ. The CDR3 DNA reads TGTGCCAGCAGCTTGACCATAACTAGCGCCTATAACTCCTACGAGCAGTACTTC. This translates into CASSLTITSAYNSYEQYF.

The gene calls are TRBV20-1 and TRBJ2-2, with 7 bases matching TRBD2. V was pared by 6 bases and J by 8 bases, with 6 bases of the junction left unmatched. The CDR3 runs to 12 residues. Germline V gene lookup returns CDR1 DFQATT and CDR2 SNEGSKA (reference sequence). As DNA, the CDR3 is TGCAGTGCACTCCAGGGAGGGGGGGAGCTGTTTTTT. This sequence encodes CSALQGGGELFF.

The sample holds many counts of this clonotype. This chain uses TRBV20-1 with TRBJ2-5; 11 nucleotides align to TRBD2. Germline CDR1 reads DFQATT; CDR2 reads SNEGSKA (reference sequence). Trimming at V came to 0 bases and at J to 4 bases, leaving 13 bases not matched to a gene. This CDR3 has 18 amino acids. CDR3 in DNA: TGCAGTGCTAGAGACTACATTCTAGCGGGAGGCGGCACAGAGACCCAGTACTTC. Residues: CSARDYILAGGGTETQYF.

This clonotype has more than one count but fewer than ten. The genes are TRBV6-2 or TRBV6-3 and TRBJ2-4, with D perhaps matching TRBD1 (5 bases). The germline CDR1 and CDR2 sequences are MNHEY and SVGEGT. The V end lost 4 bases, the J end lost 8 bases, and 9 bases lay between the germline ends. The CDR3 consists of 12 residues. The CDR3 here is CASSSTGYIQYF. CDR3 DNA: TGTGCCAGCAGTTCCACAGGATACATTCAGTACTTC.

Concerning this clonotype itself: This sequence may be a read error, since a much larger clone differs from it by one base. The CDR3 sequence is CASSQDRGTQDTQYF. The CDR3 nucleotides are TGTGCCAGCAGCCAAGATAGGGGGACTCAAGACACCCAGTACTTC. This rearrangement joins TRBV4-2 to TRBJ2-5; the D call may be TRBD1 or TRBD2 (6 bases each). This CDR3 has 15 amino acids. Germline lookup yields CDR1 LGHNA and CDR2 YNFKEQ.

This clonotype appeared many times. This chain uses TRBV28 with TRBJ1-1; 9 bases align to TRBD1. Germline V gene sequence: CDR1 MDHEN, CDR2 SYDVKM. This CDR3 region has 15 residues. Trimming cost V 5 bases and J 2 bases; bases outside gene matches: 6. The DNA of the CDR3 is TGTGCCAGCAGTCCAGGACAGGGGACCAACACTGAAGCTTTCTTT. This translates into CASSPGQGTNTEAFF.

This clonotype came up a few times. The DNA of the CDR3 is TGTGCCAGCTCACCACGGTACACTAGCACAGATACGCAGTATTTT. It translates to CASSPRYTSTDTQYF. The chain is built from TRBV18 and TRBJ2-3; D call uncertain. The V end was cut by 1 base, the J end by 0 bases, with 8 bases between. In germline, CDR1 is KGHSH, CDR2 LQKENI. The CDR3 covers 15 residues.

DNA for the CDR3: TGCAGTGCTAGAGATCTAGGTTATGAAAAACTGTTTTTT. Protein product: CSARDLGYEKLFF. V usage is TRBV20-1 and J usage is TRBJ1-4; no reliable D call. V shed 0 bases and J shed 6 bases, with 8 bases lying between them. The germline CDR1 and CDR2 sequences are DFQATT and SNEGSKA (reference sequence). This CDR3 comprises 13 residues.

V and J are TRBV6-5 and TRBJ1-5, with D possibly matching TRBD1 (6 bases). Trimming pared 8 bases from V and 7 bases from J, leaving 15 bases between. The CDR3 sequence is 13 residues long. Germline assignment: CDR1 MNHEY and CDR2 SVGAGI. The CDR3 DNA reads as TGTGCCAGCCGGAGGGGGACACGCCAGCCCCAGCATTTT. Its translation: CASRRGTRQPQHF.

The chain couples TRBV28 to TRBJ2-1; D call uncertain. The V gene's germline CDR1 is MDHEN and CDR2 SYDVKM. The CDR3 length is 16 residues. V lost 7 bases, J lost 1 base, and 17 bases lay in between. Here the CDR3 reads CASTRPLSLSYNEQFF. CDR3 nucleotide sequence: TGTGCCAGCACAAGACCACTGAGCCTATCCTACAATGAGCAGTTCTTC.

V is TRBV7-2 and J is TRBJ2-1; 7 bases are a match to TRBD1. The V segment lost 6 bases and the J segment 9 bases; nucleotides outside the gene matches: 8. CDR1 is SGHTA and CDR2 is FQGNSA in the germline V gene. The CDR3 spans 13 residues. The CDR3 sequence is CASRPQGRGEQFF. The CDR3 coding sequence is TGTGCCAGCAGGCCACAGGGGAGAGGTGAGCAGTTCTTC.

This clonotype was detected only a few times. This rearrangement joins TRBV7-3 to TRBJ2-5; maybe TRBD2 (5 bases). Germline V lookup: CDR1 SGHTA, CDR2 FQGTGA. Trimming pared 2 bases from V and 5 bases from J, leaving 9 bases between. The CDR3 spans 13 residues. The DNA of the CDR3 is TGTGCCAGCAGCTTATCCCGAGGGGAGACCCAGTACTTC. Translating it yields CASSLSRGETQYF.

Only a few counts were recorded for this clonotype. This chain joins TRBV4-3 and TRBJ2-6; possibly TRBD1 for D (5 bases). Trimming took off 5 bases at V and 3 bases at J, with 14 bases between the two ends. CDR1 is LGHNA and CDR2 is YSLEER in the germline V gene. This CDR3 spans 16 amino acids. In nucleotides, the CDR3 is TGCGCCAGCAGCGGGGCACGGGTTTATGGGGCCAACGTCCTGACTTTC. It is translated as CASSGARVYGANVLTF.

The rearrangement uses TRBV20-1 and TRBJ2-7; 9 nucleotides line up with TRBD1. The germline gives CDR1 DFQATT, CDR2 SNEGSKA (reference sequence). V dropped 5 bases and J dropped 4; count of bases not matched to a gene: 12. The CDR3 length is 15 residues. Written as DNA, the CDR3 is TGCAGTGCTCACAACCCGGGACAGGGCAAGTACGAGCAGTACTTC. It yields the protein CSAHNPGQGKYEQYF.

The chain couples TRBV30 to TRBJ2-7; D may be TRBD2 (5 bases). V was clipped by 3 bases and J by 2 bases, with 14 bases between them. CDR3 length: 14 amino acids. In germline, CDR1 is GTSNPN, CDR2 SVGIG (reference sequence). CDR3 in DNA: TGTGCCTGGAGGACGGGGTACAGCCCCTACGAGCAGTACTTC. This encodes CAWRTGYSPYEQYF.

This clonotype was seen more than once but under ten times. The chain combines TRBV4-3 with TRBJ2-1; 15 positions match TRBD2. The CDR3 has 18 amino acids. Germline V gene sequence: CDR1 LGHNA, CDR2 YSLEER. The trim removed 0 bases at V and 14 bases at J, leaving 14 bases unmatched. The CDR3 sequence is CASSQDTGAGLAGGGEFF. DNA for the CDR3: TGCGCCAGCAGCCAAGATACGGGAGCGGGACTAGCGGGAGGAGGGGAGTTCTTC.

This chain uses TRBV15 with TRBJ1-2; D gene uncertain. Deletions cut 5 bases from V and 7 bases from J, with 20 bases between. The length of the CDR3 is 15 residues. Germline CDR1 reads LNHNV; CDR2 reads YYDKDF (reference sequence). The DNA of the CDR3 is TGTGCCACCAGCGGAAACCGACGGGAATTCGGTGGCTACACCTTC. It translates to CATSGNRREFGGYTF.

In this sample, this clonotype turned up a few times. J is TRBJ1-1 and V is TRBV4-2; possible D gene TRBD1, 6 bases. Germline CDR1 reads LGHNA; CDR2 reads YNFKEQ. This CDR3 has 16 residues. Trimming cost V 0 bases and J 5 bases, with 16 bases left between them. The CDR3 DNA reads TGTGCCAGCAGCCAAGATCTTCGGGGGGCGCGGACTGAAGCTTTCTTT. This codes for CASSQDLRGARTEAFF.

This clonotype was recorded a few times. CDR3 protein: CATSDLDWGTDTQYF. CDR3 sequence (DNA): TGTGCCACCAGTGACTTGGACTGGGGCACAGATACGCAGTATTTT. V usage is TRBV24-1 and J usage is TRBJ2-3; perhaps TRBD2 as D (5 bases). The V gene lost 4 bases and the J gene lost 1 base, with 11 bases spanning the gap. The CDR3 totals 15 residues. Germline loops: CDR1 KGHDR, CDR2 SFDVKD.

With respect to this clonotype: A much larger clone differs from this one at a single base, so this may be a read error. The chain has TRBV5-1 and TRBJ2-2; D possibly corresponds to TRBD1 (5 bases). The CDR3 has 15 amino acids. Germline V gene sequence: CDR1 SGHRS, CDR2 YFSETQ. In nucleotides, the CDR3 is TGCACCAGCAGCACGACAGCCTCGGTGACCGGGGAGCTGTTTTTT. Translating it yields CTSSTTASVTGELFF.

The chain uses TRBV5-1 and TRBJ2-2; D is uncertain. The CDR3 has 17 amino acids. Per the germline V gene, CDR1 is SGHRS and CDR2 is YFSETQ. V dropped 0 bases and J dropped 0 bases, with 12 bases sitting between them. In DNA, the CDR3 is TGCGCCAGCAGCTTGGAGATACTCCTCGCGAACACCGGGGAGCTGTTTTTT. Protein sequence: CASSLEILLANTGELFF.

This clonotype was seen repeatedly, ten times or more. The CDR3 reads CSVVNSYEQYF. CDR3 nucleotides: TGCAGCGTTGTTAACTCCTACGAGCAGTACTTC. The chain employs TRBV29-1 and TRBJ2-7; D unclear. CDR1 is SQVTM and CDR2 is ANQGSEA in the germline V gene. This CDR3 region has 11 residues. V lost 4 bases to trimming and J lost 0 bases, with 4 bases between them.

V gene TRBV20-1 combines with J gene TRBJ2-7; D possibly uses TRBD1 or TRBD2 (6 bases each). Trimming shortened V by 6 bases and J by 4 bases, and 16 bases separated the two germline ends. The CDR3 has 13 residues. Looked up from germline, CDR1 is DFQATT and CDR2 is SNEGSKA (reference sequence). CDR3 DNA: TGCAGTGCGTGGGGGGCAGGGTTGTACGAGCAGTACTTC. Translated: CSAWGAGLYEQYF.

This clonotype was seen only a few times. The J gene is TRBJ2-5, the V gene TRBV7-9; D ambiguous. Germline CDR1 and CDR2: SEHNR and FQNEAQ (reference sequence). The CDR3 sequence is 12 residues long. V was trimmed by 6 bases and J by 8 bases, leaving 13 bases between them. The CDR3 DNA reads as TGTGCCAGCAGTTCCGTCCTCGGCACCCAGTACTTC. Encoded protein: CASSSVLGTQYF.

This clonotype was counted many times. The chain joins TRBV27 to TRBJ2-1; 11 bases map to TRBD2. The CDR3 is made up of 16 amino acids. V was pared by 3 bases and J by 5 bases, with 6 bases of the junction left unmatched. CDR1 and CDR2 (germline): MNHEY, SMNVEV (reference sequence). The CDR3 region is CASSLTLAGGHNEQFF. CDR3 in DNA: TGTGCCAGCAGTTTGACCCTAGCGGGAGGCCACAATGAGCAGTTCTTC.

V and J are TRBV7-2 and TRBJ2-7, with 16 bases matching TRBD2. The V segment lost 1 base and the J segment 1 base; nucleotides outside the gene matches: 10. This CDR3 contains 20 residues. Germline V CDR1 and CDR2: SGHTA, FQGNSA. The CDR3 nucleotides read TGTGCCAGCAGCTTAGTCGCCGGGACTAGCGGGAGGGCCCGATCCTACGAGCAGTACTTC. This encodes CASSLVAGTSGRARSYEQYF. Full variable domain (missing parts from reference TRBV7-2 and TRBJ2-7): GAGVSQSPSNKVTEKGKDVELRCDPISGHTALYWYRQSLGQGLEFLIYFQGNSAPDKSGLPSDRFSAERTGGSVSTLTIQRTQQEDSAVYLCASSLVAGTSGRARSYEQYFGPGTRLTVT.

This clonotype was seen many times. The rearrangement links TRBV5-1 to TRBJ2-3; 10 bases line up with TRBD2. The CDR3 totals 16 residues. V dropped 3 bases and J dropped 4; count of bases not matched to a gene: 8. The germline V gene has CDR1 SGHRS and CDR2 YFSETQ. For the CDR3, the DNA is TGCGCCAGCAGCTACCAACTACTAGCGGGATCAGATACGCAGTATTTT. It is translated as CASSYQLLAGSDTQYF.

J is TRBJ2-2 and V is TRBV12-3 or TRBV12-4; either TRBD1 or TRBD2 may supply D (5 bases each). V gave up 1 base and J gave up 8 bases, with 11 bases separating them. CDR3 length: 14 residues. The CDR3: CASSLVRGRGELFF. DNA for the CDR3: TGTGCCAGCAGTTTAGTTCGGGGCCGGGGGGAGCTGTTTTTT.

A few counts support this clonotype. This chain joins TRBV12-3 or TRBV12-4 and TRBJ1-5, with D maybe TRBD1 (5 bases). The V gene lost 3 bases and the J gene lost 7 bases, with 19 bases spanning the gap. This CDR3 is 16 amino acids long. The CDR3 nucleotides read TGTGCCAGCAGTTTGGGACTAGCGATATTACACCAGCCCCAGCATTTT. Protein: CASSLGLAILHQPQHF.

The rearrangement uses TRBV20-1 and TRBJ2-7, with 14 bases aligning to TRBD2. This CDR3 contains 16 residues. Germline V CDR1 and CDR2: DFQATT, SNEGSKA (reference sequence). V gave up 5 bases and J gave up 2 bases; unmatched junction bases: 8. The CDR3 nucleotides read TGCAGTGCTTCCGGGACTAGCGGGAGAGTAGCCTACGAGCAGTACTTC. This encodes CSASGTSGRVAYEQYF.